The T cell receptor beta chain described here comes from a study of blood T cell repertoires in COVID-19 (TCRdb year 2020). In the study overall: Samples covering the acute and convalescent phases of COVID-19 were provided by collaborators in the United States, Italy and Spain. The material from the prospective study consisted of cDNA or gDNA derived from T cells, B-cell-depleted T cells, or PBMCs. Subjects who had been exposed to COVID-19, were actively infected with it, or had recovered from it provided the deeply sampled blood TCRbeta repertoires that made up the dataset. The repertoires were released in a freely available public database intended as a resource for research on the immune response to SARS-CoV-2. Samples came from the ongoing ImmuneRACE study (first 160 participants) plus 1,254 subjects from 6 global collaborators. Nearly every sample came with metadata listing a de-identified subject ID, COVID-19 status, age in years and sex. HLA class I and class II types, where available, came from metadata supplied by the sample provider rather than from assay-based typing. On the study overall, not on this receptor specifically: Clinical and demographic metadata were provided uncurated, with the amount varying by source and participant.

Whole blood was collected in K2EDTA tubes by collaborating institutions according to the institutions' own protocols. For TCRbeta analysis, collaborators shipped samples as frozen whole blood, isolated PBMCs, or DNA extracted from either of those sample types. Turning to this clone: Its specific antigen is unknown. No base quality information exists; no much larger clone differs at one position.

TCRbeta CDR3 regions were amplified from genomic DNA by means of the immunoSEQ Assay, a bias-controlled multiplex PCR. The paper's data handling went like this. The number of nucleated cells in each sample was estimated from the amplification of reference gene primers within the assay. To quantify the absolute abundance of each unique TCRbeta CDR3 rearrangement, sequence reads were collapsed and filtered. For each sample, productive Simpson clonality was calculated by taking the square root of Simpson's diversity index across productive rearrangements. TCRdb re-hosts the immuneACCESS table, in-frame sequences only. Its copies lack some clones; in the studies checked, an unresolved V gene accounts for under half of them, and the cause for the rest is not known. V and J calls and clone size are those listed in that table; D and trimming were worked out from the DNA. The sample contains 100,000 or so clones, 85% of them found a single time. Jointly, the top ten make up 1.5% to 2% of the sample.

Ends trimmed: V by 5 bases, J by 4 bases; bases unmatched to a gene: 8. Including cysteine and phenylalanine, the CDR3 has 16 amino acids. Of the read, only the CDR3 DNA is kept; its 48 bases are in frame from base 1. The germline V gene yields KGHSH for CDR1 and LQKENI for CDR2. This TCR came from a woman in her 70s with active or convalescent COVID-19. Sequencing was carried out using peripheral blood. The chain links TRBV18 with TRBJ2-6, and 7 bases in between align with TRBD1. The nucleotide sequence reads TGTGCCAGCTCATCCCCCGGGACAGCCGGGGCCAACGTCCTGACTTTC. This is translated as CASSSPGTAGANVLTF.